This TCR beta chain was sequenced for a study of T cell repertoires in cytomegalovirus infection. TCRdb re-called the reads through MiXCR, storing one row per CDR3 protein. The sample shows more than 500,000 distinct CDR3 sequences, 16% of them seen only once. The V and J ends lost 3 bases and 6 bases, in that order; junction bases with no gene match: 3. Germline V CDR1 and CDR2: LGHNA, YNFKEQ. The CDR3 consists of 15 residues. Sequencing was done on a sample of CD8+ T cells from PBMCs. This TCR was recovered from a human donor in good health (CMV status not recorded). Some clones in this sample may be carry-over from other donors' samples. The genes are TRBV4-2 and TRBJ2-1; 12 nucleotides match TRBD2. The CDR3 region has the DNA TGTGCCAGCAGCCAGACTAGCGGGAGTTTCAATGAGCAGTTCTTC. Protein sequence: CASSQTSGSFNEQFF.